One T cell receptor (beta chain) is described in this entry. These data come from a study of control samples from healthy donors and cancer patients. TCRdb's table, derived via immunoSEQ multiplex PCR, lists solely in-frame clones and lacks some. The sample records over 150,000 clones, 96% being singletons. The CDR3 spans 14 residues. The ends lost 3 bases at V and 5 bases at J; junction bases unmatched: 4. Looked up from germline, CDR1 is GTSNPN and CDR2 is SVGIG (reference sequence). The source is a woman in her 30s in good health. The chain carries TRBV30 and TRBJ2-2, with TRBD1 identical over 9 bases. Source material: blood. The chain's CDR3 is CAWRRTGVTGELFF. CDR3 sequence (DNA): TGTGCCTGGAGAAGGACAGGGGTGACCGGGGAGCTGTTTTTT.